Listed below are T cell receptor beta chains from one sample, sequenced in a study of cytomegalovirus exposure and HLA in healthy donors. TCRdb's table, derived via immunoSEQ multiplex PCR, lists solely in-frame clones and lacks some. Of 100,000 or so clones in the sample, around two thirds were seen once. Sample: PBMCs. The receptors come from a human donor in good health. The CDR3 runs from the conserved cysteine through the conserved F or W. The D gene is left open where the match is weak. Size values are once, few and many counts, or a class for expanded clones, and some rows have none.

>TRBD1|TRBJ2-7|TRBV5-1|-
CASSRTGGGGAYEQYF
TGCGCCAGCAGCCGGACAGGGGGCGGTGGAGCCTACGAGCAGTACTTC
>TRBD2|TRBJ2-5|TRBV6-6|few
CASRVAGQETQYF
TGTGCCAGCAGGGTAGCGGGCCAAGAGACCCAGTACTTC
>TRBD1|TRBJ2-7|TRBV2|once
CASRDGTGRGEQYF
TGTGCCAGCAGGGACGGGACAGGTAGGGGCGAGCAGTACTTC
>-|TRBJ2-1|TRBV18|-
CASRGSVGSYNEQFF
TGTGCCAGCCGGGGTAGTGTAGGGTCCTACAATGAGCAGTTCTTC
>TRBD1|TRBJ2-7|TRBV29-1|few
CSVGGQSGREYF
TGCAGCGTTGGGGGACAGTCAGGAAGGGAGTACTTC
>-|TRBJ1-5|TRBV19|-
CASSPQANSHQPQHF
TGTGCCAGTAGCCCACAGGCTAACTCTCATCAGCCCCAGCATTTT
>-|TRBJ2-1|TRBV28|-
CASSLPGLRQFF
TGTGCCAGCAGCTTACCGGGACTGAGGCAGTTCTTC
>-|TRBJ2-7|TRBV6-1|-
CASSPGSPSTYF
TGTGCCAGCAGCCCCGGTTCGCCAAGTACTTACTTC
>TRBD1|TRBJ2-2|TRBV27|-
CASSPFLFQGAAGELFF
TGTGCCAGCAGTCCCTTTCTCTTCCAGGGGGCTGCCGGGGAGCTGTTTTTT
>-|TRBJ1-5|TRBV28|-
CASSSPGPGDQPQHF
TGTGCCAGCAGTTCCCCCGGCCCAGGGGACCAGCCCCAGCATTTT
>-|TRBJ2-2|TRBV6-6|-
CASTPEGGRGELFF
TGTGCCAGCACCCCCGAAGGGGGTCGCGGGGAGCTGTTTTTT
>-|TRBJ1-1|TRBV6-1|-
CASSVGTGIEAFF
TGTGCCAGCAGTGTAGGTACAGGAATTGAAGCTTTCTTT
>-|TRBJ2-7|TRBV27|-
CASTPGGGYYEQYF
TGTGCCAGCACCCCCGGCGGAGGTTATTACGAGCAGTACTTC
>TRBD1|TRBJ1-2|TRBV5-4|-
CASSPGTGGSFVGYTF
TGTGCCAGCAGCCCTGGGACAGGGGGTTCTTTTGTTGGCTACACCTTC
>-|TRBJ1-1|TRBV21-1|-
CASSKALGGQGYPLDMNTEAFF
TGTGCCAGCAGCAAAGCGCTGGGGGGACAGGGCTATCCTCTCGACATGAACACTGAAGCTTTCTTT
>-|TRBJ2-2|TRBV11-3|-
CASSFGGGGSPTGELFF
TGTGCCAGCAGCTTCGGCGGGGGCGGGAGTCCCACCGGGGAGCTGTTTTTT
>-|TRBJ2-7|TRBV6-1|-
CASSDREERKQYF
TGTGCCAGCAGTGACCGCGAAGAACGTAAGCAGTACTTC
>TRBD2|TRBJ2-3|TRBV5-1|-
CASSGGLALDTQYF
TGCGCCAGCAGCGGGGGACTAGCATTAGATACGCAGTATTTT
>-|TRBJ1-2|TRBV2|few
CASTGNYGYTF
TGTGCCAGCACAGGGAACTATGGCTACACCTTC
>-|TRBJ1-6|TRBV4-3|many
CASSQGFSDSPLHF
TGCGCCAGCAGCCAAGGTTTTTCTGATTCACCCCTCCACTTT
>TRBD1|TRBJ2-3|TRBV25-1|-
CASSDWDRDFTDTQYF
TGTGCCAGCAGTGATTGGGACAGGGACTTCACAGATACGCAGTATTTT
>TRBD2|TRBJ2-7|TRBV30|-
CAWSSWGGRYEQYF
TGTGCCTGGAGTAGTTGGGGGGGGAGGTACGAGCAGTACTTC
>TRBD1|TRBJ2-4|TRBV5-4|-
CASSRNRGNIQYF
TGTGCCAGCAGTCGGAACAGGGGGAACATTCAGTACTTC
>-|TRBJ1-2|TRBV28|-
CASSLDTVYGYTF
TGTGCCAGCAGTTTGGACACAGTCTATGGCTACACCTTC
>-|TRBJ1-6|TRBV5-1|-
CASSLESRAGSPLHF
TGCGCCAGCAGCTTGGAGAGCAGGGCAGGTTCACCCCTCCACTTT